This entry lists 32 T cell receptor beta chains sequenced from one sample in a study of cytomegalovirus exposure and HLA in healthy donors. 60 Vbeta and 13 Jbeta primers were used in PCR. Here immunoSEQ multiplex PCR was the method, and the copy in TCRdb shows in-frame clones only, minus some. This sample has approximately 140,000 clones, with 77% found just once. Material: PBMCs. The receptors were gathered from a woman aged 55-75 years in good health and CMV-seronegative.

This rearrangement joins TRBV6-5 to TRBJ1-2; D is perhaps TRBD1 (6 bases). This CDR3 is built from 15 residues. Trimming cost V 2 bases and J 3 bases, with 13 bases left between them. Looked up from germline, CDR1 is MNHEY and CDR2 is SVGAGI. The CDR3 nucleotides are TGTGCCAGCAGTTACGGGGTAGGACAGTACTATGGCTACACCTTC. Translating it yields CASSYGVGQYYGYTF.

The chain's CDR3 is CATSSLLEAFF. The DNA for the CDR3 is TGTGCCACCAGCAGCCTACTCGAAGCTTTCTTT. The V call is TRBV15, the J call TRBJ1-1; D call uncertain. This CDR3 has 11 amino acids. Trimming removed 3 bases from V and 8 bases from J, with 7 bases in between. Per the germline V gene, CDR1 is LNHNV and CDR2 is YYDKDF (reference sequence).

There are a few counts of this clone. The chain employs TRBV30 and TRBJ1-4; a possible D gene is TRBD1 (5 bases). The germline CDR1 and CDR2 sequences are GTSNPN and SVGIG (reference sequence). The V and J ends lost 1 base and 0 bases respectively, with 12 bases between them. The CDR3 consists of 16 residues. CDR3 region: CAWSDPGGPTNEKLFF. The DNA for the CDR3 is TGTGCCTGGAGTGACCCCGGGGGACCAACTAATGAAAAACTGTTTTTT.

This clone appeared once. The chain has TRBV30 and TRBJ1-5; TRBD1 matches at 7 bases. CDR1 and CDR2 from the germline V gene are GTSNPN and SVGIG (reference sequence). Germline trimming cut 2 bases from V and 7 bases from J; bases unmatched to any gene: 8. The CDR3 consists of 14 residues. The CDR3 spells CAWSIDRVGQPQHF. The DNA for the CDR3 is TGTGCCTGGAGTATAGACAGGGTGGGGCAGCCCCAGCATTTT.

The chain employs TRBV7-9 and TRBJ2-2; 8 positions agree with TRBD2. The CDR3 has 15 residues. Germline CDR1 reads SEHNR; CDR2 reads FQNEAQ (reference sequence). J gave up 6 bases and V 2 bases, and 5 bases lay outside the gene matches. Here the CDR3 reads CASSLPGGGSGELFF. The CDR3 DNA reads TGTGCCAGCAGCTTACCGGGAGGGGGATCCGGGGAGCTGTTTTTT.

The genes are TRBV2 and TRBJ2-7; 15 bases match TRBD2. The V and J ends lost 6 bases and 9 bases, in that order; junction bases with no gene match: 6. CDR1 is SNHLY and CDR2 is FYNNEI in the germline V gene. The CDR3 sequence is 14 residues long. CDR3 loop: CASSSGLAGGGQYF. The CDR3 coding sequence is TGTGCCAGCAGCTCGGGACTAGCGGGGGGCGGGCAGTACTTC.

This chain connects TRBV28 to TRBJ1-1, with D maybe TRBD1 (5 bases). The CDR3 runs to 14 residues. CDR1 is MDHEN, CDR2 SYDVKM, per germline. V lost 1 base, J lost 0 bases, and 6 bases lay in between. As DNA, the CDR3 is TGTGCCAGCAGTTTATTGGGGCTGAACACTGAAGCTTTCTTT. This codes for CASSLLGLNTEAFF.

This chain uses TRBV5-5 with TRBJ1-1, with unresolved D. Trimming shortened V by 4 bases and J by 5 bases, and 12 bases separated the two germline ends. The CDR3 is 13 amino acids. CDR1 is SGHKS, CDR2 YYEKEE, per germline (reference sequence). This CDR3 is CASSPLGTTEAFF. The CDR3 DNA sequence: TGTGCCAGCAGCCCCCTGGGCACAACTGAAGCTTTCTTT.

In regard to this clone: Other DNA sequences in the sample encode the same CDR3. CDR3 nucleotide sequence: TGTGCCAGCTCACCAGTCCAGGGGAACACTGAAGCTTTCTTT. It yields the protein CASSPVQGNTEAFF. V is TRBV18 and J is TRBJ1-1; D possibly corresponds to TRBD1 (5 bases). Germline V gene sequence: CDR1 KGHSH, CDR2 LQKENI. The ends were cut back, 2 bases at V and 1 base at J, with 8 bases in the middle. The CDR3 has 14 residues.

The chain employs TRBV6-1 and TRBJ2-5, with D perhaps TRBD2 (5 bases). Germline V CDR1 and CDR2: MNHNS, SASEGT. This CDR3 is 12 amino acids long. V lost 3 bases, J lost 6 bases, and 8 bases lay in between. As DNA, the CDR3 is TGTGCCAGCAGTGAGGGGAGCCAGACCCAGTACTTC. This gives the protein CASSEGSQTQYF.

In nucleotides, the CDR3 is TGTGCCAGTAGGGGACAGGGGGGAACAGATACGCAGTATTTT. This codes for CASRGQGGTDTQYF. The chain uses TRBV19 and TRBJ2-3, with 11 positions matching TRBD1. J gave up 3 bases and V 6 bases, and 2 bases lay outside the gene matches. Germline values: CDR1 LNHDA, CDR2 SQIVND (reference sequence). The CDR3 extends over 14 amino acids.

This sequence joins TRBV2 and TRBJ1-5, with 7 nucleotides matching TRBD1. After removal of 8 bases from V and 1 base from J, the junction contained 2 bases not matched to a gene. The germline V gene has CDR1 SNHLY and CDR2 FYNNEI. The CDR3 covers 13 residues. DNA of the CDR3: TGTGCCAGCCAGGGGGAAAGCAATCAGCCCCAGCATTTT. This gives the protein CASQGESNQPQHF.

This clone has only a few counts. The V gene is TRBV2, the J gene TRBJ2-7, with 11 bases lining up with TRBD2. Trimming removed 10 bases from V and 6 bases from J; junction bases left unmatched: 11. Germline CDR1 is SNHLY and CDR2 is FYNNEI. This CDR3 spans 14 amino acids. CDR3 in DNA: TGTGCCAACTTACTAGCGGGAGCGGAGCGCGAGCAGTACTTC. This codes for CANLLAGAEREQYF.

The chain carries TRBV30 and TRBJ1-4; D is undetermined. Trimming cost V 4 bases and J 8 bases, with 17 bases left between them. The length of the CDR3 is 14 residues. Germline-derived CDR1 and CDR2 are GTSNPN and SVGIG (reference sequence). In nucleotides, the CDR3 is TGTGCCTGGACCTCCAGTTGGGCAGTCGAAAAACTGTTTTTT. Translated: CAWTSSWAVEKLFF.

V is TRBV6-5 and J is TRBJ1-1; D remains ambiguous. Trimming took 8 bases from V and 0 from J, leaving 16 bases between them. Germline V gene data show CDR1 as MNHEY and CDR2 as SVGAGI. The CDR3 length is 15 residues. CDR3 DNA: TGTGCCAGCTATCCGACTTATTACATGAACACTGAAGCTTTCTTT. This translates into CASYPTYYMNTEAFF.

The rearrangement uses TRBV5-1 and TRBJ2-1; 15 bases are a match to TRBD2. CDR1 is SGHRS, CDR2 YFSETQ, per germline. The CDR3 is made up of 18 amino acids. Trimming removed 3 bases from V and 4 bases from J; junction bases left unmatched: 8. CDR3 sequence: CASSSTGTSGGKYNEQFF. DNA of the CDR3: TGCGCCAGCAGCTCAACCGGGACTAGCGGGGGGAAGTACAATGAGCAGTTCTTC.

This chain connects TRBV28 to TRBJ2-4, with D perhaps matching TRBD2 (5 bases). Deletions cut 3 bases from V and 0 bases from J, with 9 bases between. Germline CDR1 is MDHEN and CDR2 is SYDVKM. The length of the CDR3 is 15 residues. In nucleotides, the CDR3 is TGTGCCAGCAGTTTCGGACTTATAGCCAAAAACATTCAGTACTTC. Translated: CASSFGLIAKNIQYF.

The chain joins TRBV20-1 to TRBJ2-6; 7 positions match TRBD1. This CDR3 has 11 residues. Germline CDR1 DFQATT, CDR2 SNEGSKA (reference sequence). Trimming cost V 0 bases and J 19 bases; bases outside gene matches: 6. The CDR3 sequence is CSARETQGSTF. The CDR3 nucleotides read TGCAGTGCTAGAGAGACACAGGGGTCTACTTTC.

The gene calls are TRBV5-8 and TRBJ2-2; tentatively, D is TRBD1 (5 bases). This CDR3 comprises 18 residues. Per the germline V gene, CDR1 is SGHTS and CDR2 is YDEGEE. The germline V and J ends were trimmed by 0 bases and 5 bases, with 20 bases remaining between them. CDR3 in DNA: TGTGCCAGCAGCTTGGCTTTTGTACAGGCCCGTGGGACCGGGGAGCTGTTTTTT. This gives the protein CASSLAFVQARGTGELFF.

The CDR3 reads CASSPSDRGQRETQYF. CDR3 bases: TGTGCCAGCTCACCTTCCGACAGGGGGCAACGAGAGACCCAGTACTTC. V usage is TRBV18 and J usage is TRBJ2-5; 10 bases are shared with TRBD1. Germline loops: CDR1 KGHSH, CDR2 LQKENI. The CDR3 is 16 amino acids. The V gene end was trimmed by 3 bases and the J gene end by 4 bases; junction bases not matched to a gene: 8.

The J gene is TRBJ2-7, the V gene TRBV18, with a possible D match to TRBD2 (5 bases). Trimming pared 3 bases from V and 0 bases from J, leaving 9 bases between. CDR3 length: 14 residues. Germline CDR1 KGHSH, CDR2 LQKENI. In DNA, the CDR3 is TGTGCCAGCTCACCCGGGGTAAGCTCCTACGAGCAGTACTTC. Translation gives CASSPGVSSYEQYF. Full variable domain (outside the CDR3, taken from reference TRBV18 and TRBJ2-7): NAGVMQNPRHLVRRRGQEARLRCSPMKGHSHVYWYRQLPEEGLKFMVYLQKENIIDESGMPKERFSAEFPKEGPSILRIQQVVRGDSAAYFCASSPGVSSYEQYFGPGTRLTVT.

This chain connects TRBV9 to TRBJ2-4; TRBD1 aligns across 7 bases. The CDR3 covers 16 residues. CDR1 is SGDLS, CDR2 YYNGEE, per germline. V was clipped by 4 bases and J by 7 bases; unmatched bases: 14. The CDR3 spells CASSPATPGGTNIQYF. As DNA, the CDR3 is TGTGCCAGCAGCCCGGCGACCCCAGGGGGAACGAACATTCAGTACTTC.

The rearrangement links TRBV5-1 to TRBJ2-7; tentatively, D is TRBD1 (5 bases). The CDR3 consists of 13 residues. CDR1 is SGHRS, CDR2 YFSETQ, per germline. The germline V and J ends were trimmed by 7 bases and 2 bases, with 13 bases remaining between them. The CDR3 coding sequence is TGCGCCAGCGGAAAGGGCAGGGCCTACGAGCAGTACTTC. Residues: CASGKGRAYEQYF. Drawing the rest from reference TRBV5-1 and TRBJ2-7, the complete variable domain is KAGVTQTPRYLIKTRGQQVTLSCSPISGHRSVSWYQQTPGQGLQFLFEYFSETQRNKGNFPGRFSGRQFSNSRSEMNVSTLELGDSALYLCASGKGRAYEQYFGPGTRLTVT.

The chain combines TRBV6-1 with TRBJ1-5; unclear D gene. CDR1 and CDR2 from the germline V gene are MNHNS and SASEGT. This CDR3 has 14 amino acids. V lost 4 bases to trimming and J lost 3 bases, with 10 bases between them. This CDR3 is CASSVTVLNQPQHF. The CDR3 coding sequence is TGTGCCAGCAGTGTAACAGTCCTCAATCAGCCCCAGCATTTT.

The chain couples TRBV6-1 to TRBJ1-3; D is unresolved. This CDR3 comprises 15 residues. The ends were cut back, 6 bases at V and 0 bases at J, with 12 bases in the middle. Germline values: CDR1 MNHNS, CDR2 SASEGT. CDR3 coding DNA: TGTGCCAGCAGCCCAGGATCCTACTCTGGAAACACCATATATTTT. This codes for CASSPGSYSGNTIYF.

This sequence joins TRBV5-1 and TRBJ1-1; 7 bases are a match to TRBD1. The CDR3 is 14 residues long. CDR1 and CDR2 (germline): SGHRS, YFSETQ. V trimming: 0 bases; J trimming: 5 bases; junction bases outside the gene matches: 4. In DNA form, the CDR3 reads TGCGCCAGCAGCTTGGGGTCAGGGGGTACTGAAGCTTTCTTT. Protein: CASSLGSGGTEAFF.

The rearrangement joins TRBV28 to TRBJ2-3, with 8 bases aligning to TRBD1. This CDR3 region has 16 residues. Germline V gives CDR1 MDHEN, CDR2 SYDVKM. V lost 4 bases to trimming and J lost 1 base; unmatched junction nucleotides: 7. The CDR3 here is CASSYRRGRGTDTQYF. The CDR3, as DNA: TGTGCCAGCAGTTACCGCAGGGGGCGAGGCACAGATACGCAGTATTTT.

The chain uses TRBV18 and TRBJ2-7, with TRBD2 matching 8 bases. This CDR3 spans 16 amino acids. Germline-derived CDR1 and CDR2 are KGHSH and LQKENI. Losses at the gene ends were 1 base for V and 0 bases for J; bases not matched to a gene: 5. The CDR3 spells CASSPLLGRASYEQYF. In nucleotides, the CDR3 is TGTGCCAGCTCACCACTCCTCGGGAGGGCCTCCTACGAGCAGTACTTC.

The chain has TRBV5-4 and TRBJ2-2, with a tentative D call TRBD2 (6 bases). Germline CDR1 and CDR2: SGHNT and YYREEE (reference sequence). This CDR3 contains 14 residues. V lost 3 bases, J lost 9 bases, and 15 bases lay in between. The CDR3 loop is CASSSRDSYRELFF. CDR3 DNA sequence: TGTGCCAGCAGCTCCCGGGACTCATACCGGGAGCTGTTTTTT.

The chain uses TRBV2 and TRBJ2-5; D is possibly TRBD1 (6 bases). The J call may be mistaken, given a closer DNA end match to TRBJ2-7. The CDR3 length is 16 residues. Germline assignment: CDR1 SNHLY and CDR2 FYNNEI. Here the CDR3 reads CASSGSLTGLSYEQYF. The CDR3 region has the DNA TGTGCCAGCAGTGGCTCTTTGACAGGCCTCTCCTACGAGCAGTACTTC.

This clone was recorded many times. Other DNA variants within this sample encode the same CDR3. The V call is TRBV7-6, the J call TRBJ2-7; unclear D gene. In germline, CDR1 is SGHVS, CDR2 FNYEAQ. The ends were cut back, 1 base at V and 0 bases at J, with 7 bases in the middle. This CDR3 is 14 amino acids long. The CDR3 sequence: CASSLGASSYEQYF. CDR3 in DNA: TGTGCCAGCAGCTTAGGGGCCTCCTCCTACGAGCAGTACTTC.

This chain connects TRBV7-2 to TRBJ2-1, with D tentatively TRBD2 (6 bases). Germline values: CDR1 SGHTA, CDR2 FQGNSA. The CDR3 is 16 amino acids. Trimming shortened V by 5 bases and J by 2 bases, and 16 bases separated the two germline ends. CDR3: CASSPGASGPYNEQFF. The DNA for the CDR3 is TGTGCCAGCAGCCCCGGGGCAAGCGGGCCCTACAATGAGCAGTTCTTC.